These 32 T cell receptor beta chains were all obtained from the same sample, sequenced in a study of molecular identifiers for immune sequencing clone quantification. TCRdb called the PCR reads again in MiXCR, with one record for every CDR3 protein. The sample yields around 100,000 distinct CDR3 sequences, roughly 38% seen once. The sample was naive CD8+ T cells from blood, with Jurkat cell RNA spiked in. Noted subset: FACS-sorted CD8+CD4-CCR7+CD45RA+ naive T cells. The receptors here all came from a human donor in good health. Some libraries in this study had Jurkat cell RNA spiked in.

On this clonotype: This could be a read error, since a much larger clone is one nucleotide away. The rearrangement joins TRBV23-1 to TRBJ2-7; D could derive from TRBD1 or TRBD2 (5 bases each). TRBV23-1 is placed among ORFs of uncertain function. V dropped 3 bases and J dropped 2 bases, with 8 bases sitting between them. The CDR3 is made up of 13 amino acids. The CDR3 loop reads CASSHRDPYEQYF. CDR3 coding DNA: TGCGCCAGCAGTCATCGGGACCCCTACGAGCAGTACTTC.

This clonotype was seen only a few times. The chain links TRBV2 to TRBJ2-1; D remains unclear. The CDR3 length is 12 residues. CDR1 is SNHLY and CDR2 is FYNNEI in the germline V gene. With 0 bases removed from V and 9 bases from J, the gap between germline ends came to 6 bases. CDR3 sequence reads: CASSEAAPEQFF. CDR3 sequence (DNA): TGTGCCAGCAGTGAAGCCGCACCTGAGCAGTTCTTC.

As concerns this clonotype: Given a much more abundant clone one base away, this may be a read error. V is TRBV5-3 and J is TRBJ2-7, with D unclear. TRBV5-3 is an ORF; its function is uncertain. CDR3 length: 17 amino acids. CDR3 coding DNA: TGTGCCAGCAGCAGCTTGGATTCTCGTATCAGCTCCTGCGAGCAGTACTTC. It yields the protein CASSSLDSRISSCEQYF.

This clonotype was seen once. This may come from a read error, since a much larger clone is one base off. The chain employs TRBV12-3 or TRBV12-4 and TRBJ2-6; D unresolved. The CDR3 loop spans 15 amino acids. Trimming shortened V by 0 bases and J by 4 bases, and 7 bases separated the two germline ends. The CDR3 DNA reads as TGTGCCAGCAGTTTAGCTCCAGCAGGGGCCAACGTCCTGACTTTC. Translating it yields CASSLAPAGANVLTF.

Many counts were recorded for this clonotype. The chain employs TRBV7-6 and TRBJ1-5; TRBD1 is a possible D gene (6 bases). The CDR3 is 15 residues long. Trimming left V 5 bases short and J 0 bases short, with 11 bases between. The germline V gene encodes CDR1 SGHVS and CDR2 FNYEAQ. CDR3 DNA sequence: TGTGCCAGCAGCCCCGCAGGGGATAGCAATCAGCCCCAGCATTTT. As protein: CASSPAGDSNQPQHF.

The rearrangement links TRBV15 to TRBJ2-1; D uncertain. There are 11 residues in the CDR3. CDR1 LNHNV and CDR2 YYDKDF come from the germline V gene (reference sequence). Deletions cut 9 bases from V and 6 bases from J, with 9 bases between. CDR3 nucleotides: TGTGCCACACAGAATGGCAATGAGCAGTTCTTC. The encoded protein is CATQNGNEQFF.

In its sample, this clonotype was seen many times. V is TRBV24-1 and J is TRBJ1-5, with D perhaps TRBD1 (5 bases). This CDR3 has 12 amino acids. The V gene lost 5 bases and the J gene lost 5 bases, with 6 bases spanning the gap. Germline lookup yields CDR1 KGHDR and CDR2 SFDVKD. The CDR3 region is CATSGGDQPQHF. CDR3 DNA: TGTGCCACCAGTGGAGGGGATCAGCCCCAGCATTTT.

This clonotype was counted a few times. The chain links TRBV9 to TRBJ2-7; 9 bases agree with TRBD1. Germline trimming cut 3 bases from V and 3 bases from J; bases unmatched to any gene: 4. The CDR3 is made up of 14 amino acids. In germline, CDR1 is SGDLS, CDR2 YYNGEE. CDR3 sequence reads: CASSAGQGFYEQYF. In DNA form, the CDR3 reads TGTGCCAGCAGCGCGGGACAGGGATTCTACGAGCAGTACTTC.

This clonotype was seen only a few times. The rearrangement joins TRBV20-1 to TRBJ2-1; 11 nucleotides match TRBD2. Germline CDR1 and CDR2: DFQATT and SNEGSKA (reference sequence). The CDR3 has 18 amino acids. J was trimmed by 3 bases and V by 3 bases; bases with no gene match: 13. The CDR3 sequence: CSASSTSGRVGDYNEQFF. CDR3 nucleotide sequence: TGCAGTGCTAGTAGTACTAGCGGGAGAGTGGGGGACTACAATGAGCAGTTCTTC.

As regards this clonotype: This may arise from a read error, as a much more abundant clone is one base away. The chain couples TRBV29-1 to TRBJ2-7; 8 positions agree with TRBD1. The germline V gene encodes CDR1 SQVTM and CDR2 ANQGSEA. There are 12 residues in the CDR3. In nucleotides, the CDR3 is TGCGGCGTGAGGACAGGGCCGGTCCAGCAGTACTTC. Its protein product is CGVRTGPVQQYF.

Note on this clonotype: This may arise from a read error, as a much more abundant clone is one base away. The rearrangement links TRBV28 to TRBJ2-3, with 7 bases identical to TRBD2. V was clipped by 3 bases and J by 7 bases; unmatched bases: 13. Per the germline V gene, CDR1 is MDHEN and CDR2 is SYDVKM. This CDR3 contains 16 residues. CDR3 in amino acids: CASSFHGGSPDNTQYF. For the CDR3, the DNA is TGTGCCAGCAGTTTTCATGGCGGGAGCCCGGATAATACGCAGTATTTT. The whole variable domain, filled in from reference TRBV28 and TRBJ2-3, reads DVKVTQSSRYLVKRTGEKVFLECVQDMDHENMFWYRQDPGLGLRLIYFSYDVKMKEKGDIPEGYSVSREKKERFSLILESASTNQTSMYLCASSFHGGSPDNTQYFGPGTRLTVL.

On this clonotype itself: A junction end diverges from the germline sequence, so it may reflect a read error. The chain carries TRBV23-1 and TRBJ2-2, with a tentative D call TRBD1 (6 bases). TRBV23-1 falls under the ORF class, with uncertain function. The CDR3 totals 17 residues. CDR3 amino acids: CASSQSIGTGFPGEQFF. Written as DNA, the CDR3 is TGCGCCAGCAGTCAATCGATTGGCACAGGGTTCCCCGGGGAGCAGTTTTTT.

Comment on this clonotype: This may be a read error: a much more frequent sequence differs by one nucleotide. V and J are TRBV5-6 and TRBJ1-5, with D uncertain. The CDR3 has 15 amino acids. The germline CDR1 and CDR2 sequences are SGHDT and YYEEEE. Trimming removed 3 bases from V and 0 bases from J, with 10 bases in between. The CDR3 region has the DNA TGTGCCAGCAGCTCGGGTTCGGGTAGCAATCAGCCCCAGCATTTT. This encodes CASSSGSGSNQPQHF.

Worth noting for this clonotype: The final CDR3 position lacks the conserved phenylalanine or tryptophan, pointing to a likely read error. The rearrangement uses TRBV27 and TRBJ1-1; weak D call: TRBD1 (5 bases). Germline-derived CDR1 and CDR2 are MNHEY and SMNVEV (reference sequence). Trimming pared 4 bases from V and 8 bases from J, leaving 8 bases between. The CDR3 consists of 11 residues. The CDR3 bases are TGTGCCAGCAGTTGGGGGACCGAAGCTTTCTTA. It is translated as CASSWGTEAFL.

This clonotype was seen once. A clone one base away is much larger, so this may be a read error. The chain carries TRBV28 and TRBJ2-5; D may be TRBD1 or TRBD2 (6 bases each). The CDR3 length is 15 residues. Germline loops: CDR1 MDHEN, CDR2 SYDVKM. The V and J ends lost 2 bases and 7 bases respectively, with 17 bases between them. The CDR3 loop is CASSLPTGGGATQYF. The CDR3 DNA reads TGTGCCAGCAGTTTACCCACCGGGGGCGGTGCGACCCAGTACTTC.

The genes are TRBV9 and TRBJ2-3; the D gene is possibly TRBD2 (6 bases). V lost 3 bases and J lost 1, with 15 bases in between. CDR1 and CDR2 (germline): SGDLS, YYNGEE. CDR3 length: 16 residues. CDR3 in DNA: TGTGCCAGCAGCGGGGCAATAGCGGATGGCACAGATACGCAGTATTTT. This encodes CASSGAIADGTDTQYF.

With respect to this clonotype: A much larger clone is a single base away; this may be a read error. V usage is TRBV6-5 and J usage is TRBJ2-2; 10 bases fit TRBD2. The germline gives CDR1 MNHEY, CDR2 SVGAGI. V lost 7 bases to trimming and J lost 8 bases; unmatched junction nucleotides: 7. The CDR3 is made up of 14 amino acids. CDR3 loop: CASTKREGRGELFF. In DNA form, the CDR3 reads TGTGCCAGCACCAAGCGGGAGGGTAGGGGGGAGCTGTTTTTT.

Worth noting for this clonotype: A much larger clone differs from this one at a single base, so this may be a read error. The chain employs TRBV7-9 and TRBJ1-1, with D uncertain. The CDR3 covers 12 residues. Germline CDR1 SEHNR, CDR2 FQNEAQ (reference sequence). V was cut by 8 bases and J by 7 bases, with 14 bases left in between. The CDR3 nucleotides are TGTGCCAGCGGCAGAACGAGTTTTGAAGCTTTCTTT. Its translation is CASGRTSFEAFF.

Concerning this clonotype itself: A junction boundary mismatches the germline segment, possibly from a read error. The rearrangement links TRBV29-1 to TRBJ2-3; possibly TRBD2 for D (6 bases). The CDR3 extends over 13 amino acids. Per the germline V gene, CDR1 is SQVTM and CDR2 is ANQGSEA. The CDR3 spells CGVEEGTRDTQYF. The CDR3 nucleotides read TGCGGCGTTGAAGAGGGGACTCGAGATACGCAGTATTTT.

Notes on this clonotype: A much larger clone sits a single nucleotide away, making a read error possible. This chain joins TRBV19 and TRBJ1-1, with 8 bases matching TRBD1. The CDR3 runs to 14 residues. V gave up 6 bases and J gave up 4 bases; unmatched junction bases: 7. Germline values: CDR1 LNHDA, CDR2 SQIVND (reference sequence). For the CDR3, the DNA is TGTGCCAGTAGGTCGGACAGGGAGTGCACTGAAGCTTTCTTT. Its translation: CASRSDRECTEAFF.

A note on this clonotype: A much larger clone sits a single nucleotide away, making a read error possible. The genes are TRBV5-6 and TRBJ1-4; 9 bases map to TRBD1. This CDR3 comprises 14 residues. V was clipped by 1 base and J by 6 bases; unmatched bases: 1. CDR1 is SGHDT and CDR2 is YYEEEE in the germline V gene. The CDR3 reads CASSLRTGDEKLFF. Here the CDR3 DNA reads TGTGCCAGCAGCTTGAGGACAGGGGATGAAAAACTGTTTTTT.

This clonotype appeared many times. The rearrangement joins TRBV27 to TRBJ2-4, with 12 bases fitting TRBD2. CDR1 is MNHEY, CDR2 SMNVEV, per germline (reference sequence). The CDR3 runs 16 residues. This CDR3 reads CASRLAGGPTKNIQYF. CDR3 bases: TGTGCTAGTAGGCTAGCGGGAGGGCCAACCAAAAACATTCAGTACTTC.

This clonotype was counted once. A read error is possible here, since a much larger clone lies one base away. Here the CDR3 DNA reads TGTGCCAGCAGCCCTTCTCTAGCCCACGAGCAGTACTTC. This sequence encodes CASSPSLAHEQYF. The rearrangement joins TRBV7-9 to TRBJ2-7, with D possibly TRBD2 on 5 matching bases. This CDR3 has 13 residues. V was trimmed by 5 bases and J by 5 bases, leaving 13 bases between them. Germline V lookup: CDR1 SEHNR, CDR2 FQNEAQ (reference sequence). Drawing the rest from reference TRBV7-9 and TRBJ2-7, the complete variable domain is DTGVSQNPRHKITKRGQNVTFRCDPISEHNRLYWYRQTLGQGPEFLTYFQNEAQLEKSRLLSDRFSAERPKGSFSTLEIQRTEQGDSAMYLCASSPSLAHEQYFGPGTRLTVT.

The chain couples TRBV28 to TRBJ1-5, with D perhaps TRBD1 (5 bases). The V gene's germline CDR1 is MDHEN and CDR2 SYDVKM. Deletions cut 7 bases from V and 2 bases from J, with 21 bases between. The CDR3 covers 17 residues. CDR3 amino acids: CASNVRPGAIGNQPQHF. The DNA for the CDR3 is TGTGCCAGCAATGTCCGCCCCGGGGCGATCGGCAATCAGCCCCAGCATTTT.

V is TRBV4-3 and J is TRBJ2-7, with 8 bases matching TRBD1. V shed 3 bases and J 6 bases; nucleotides not matched to a gene: 4. Germline CDR1 reads LGHNA; CDR2 reads YSLEER. The CDR3 sequence is 13 residues long. The CDR3 sequence is CASSHDRGLEQYF. The CDR3 bases are TGCGCCAGCAGCCATGACAGGGGTCTCGAGCAGTACTTC.

The sample holds many counts of this clonotype. The chain is built from TRBV6-6 and TRBJ2-7; D call uncertain. Germline values: CDR1 MNHNY, CDR2 SVGAGI (reference sequence). The length of the CDR3 is 13 residues. V lost 8 bases to trimming and J lost 2 bases, with 13 bases between them. In DNA, the CDR3 is TGTGCCAGCGTGGACGGGCCGACCTACGAGCAGTACTTC. This codes for CASVDGPTYEQYF.

In the case of this clonotype: Given a much more abundant clone one base away, this may be a read error. This rearrangement joins TRBV6-5 to TRBJ1-1; 7 bases map to TRBD1. This CDR3 spans 14 amino acids. Germline V gene sequence: CDR1 MNHEY, CDR2 SVGAGI. The chain's CDR3 is CASSYGTANTEAIF. The CDR3 nucleotides are TGTGCCAGCAGTTACGGGACAGCCAACACTGAAGCTATCTTT.

This clonotype came up a few times. This chain uses TRBV7-2 with TRBJ2-5, with D tentatively TRBD1 or TRBD2 (5 bases each). Germline V gene data show CDR1 as SGHTA and CDR2 as FQGNSA. This CDR3 region has 12 residues. In DNA, the CDR3 is TGTGGTTACCCGCCGGGACGGTGGGCCCAGTACTTC. Translating gives CGYPPGRWAQYF.

Note on this clonotype: This clone may be a read error of a much larger clone one base away. The V gene is TRBV19, the J gene TRBJ1-1, with unresolved D. V lost 8 bases and J lost 4, with 11 bases in between. CDR3 length: 12 amino acids. From germline, CDR1 is LNHDA and CDR2 SQIVND (reference sequence). CDR3: CASSVGFTEAFF. As DNA, the CDR3 is TGTGCCAGTTCGGTCGGATTCACTGAAGCTTTCTTT.

In regard to this clonotype: This may come from a read error, since a much larger clone is one base off. The rearrangement joins TRBV18 to TRBJ2-5; 9 nucleotides align to TRBD2. The CDR3 is 15 residues long. Germline assignment: CDR1 KGHSH and CDR2 LQKENI. CDR3: CASSPRTSEEEAQYF. The CDR3 DNA reads as TGTGCCAGCTCACCCCGGACTAGCGAGGAAGAGGCCCAGTACTTC.

The table lists this clonotype with a few counts. The rearrangement joins TRBV12-3 or TRBV12-4 to TRBJ2-5, with D perhaps matching TRBD2 (5 bases). Trimming pared 3 bases from V and 4 bases from J, leaving 12 bases between. This CDR3 has 14 amino acids. CDR3 protein: CASSLDSGGETQYF. The CDR3 DNA reads as TGTGCCAGCAGTTTGGACTCCGGAGGAGAGACCCAGTACTTC.

This clonotype appeared many times. The chain carries TRBV4-1 and TRBJ1-4, with no clear D. Trimming left V 1 base short and J 8 bases short, with 14 bases between. Germline V lookup: CDR1 MGHRA, CDR2 YSYEKL. The CDR3 length is 15 residues. The CDR3 coding sequence is TGCGCCAGCAGCCAAGTTGGCCAGGCGAACGAAAAACTGTTTTTT. The encoded protein is CASSQVGQANEKLFF.